This T cell receptor beta chain appears in the sequencing data of a study of blood T cell repertoires in COVID-19. Profiling relied on immunoSEQ multiplex PCR, and the TCRdb table lists in-frame clones only, not all of them. The table lists some 290,000 clones, roughly 90% of them singletons. CDR1 is SGHAT and CDR2 is FQNNGV in the germline V gene. The ends lost 0 bases at V and 3 bases at J; junction bases unmatched: 1. The CDR3 consists of 15 residues. The TCR was taken from a young woman with COVID-19, enrolled during active disease. The rearrangement links TRBV11-2 to TRBJ2-1; 8 nucleotides match TRBD2. Material: peripheral blood. CDR3 residues: CASSLDAGGYNEQFF. DNA of the CDR3: TGTGCCAGCAGCTTAGATGCGGGAGGCTACAATGAGCAGTTCTTC.